The 30 T cell receptor beta chains in this list originate from one sample, sequenced in a study of blood T cell repertoires in COVID-19. The repertoire was sequenced with immunoSEQ multiplex PCR; TCRdb's copy has only in-frame clones and lacks some. The data show about 160,000 clones, with around 87% seen just once and less than 4.5% held by the top ten. Material for sequencing was peripheral blood. These receptors were taken from a woman aged 55-69 years with active or convalescent COVID-19.

The J gene is TRBJ1-1, the V gene TRBV19; possible D gene TRBD1, 5 bases. The CDR3 sequence is 12 residues long. V lost 10 bases and J lost 2, with 11 bases in between. CDR1 LNHDA and CDR2 SQIVND come from the germline V gene (reference sequence). CDR3: CATIDRNTEAFF. As DNA, the CDR3 is TGTGCCACCATCGACAGAAACACTGAAGCTTTCTTT.

The chain joins TRBV7-9 to TRBJ2-5; 10 nucleotides line up with TRBD2. CDR3 length: 15 residues. CDR1 is SEHNR and CDR2 is FQNEAQ in the germline V gene (reference sequence). V shed 6 bases and J 0 bases; nucleotides not matched to a gene: 4. The CDR3 coding sequence is TGTGCCAGCAGAACAGCGGGGGGGTACCAAGAGACCCAGTACTTC. Protein: CASRTAGGYQETQYF.

The rearrangement uses TRBV5-4 and TRBJ1-1; D may be TRBD1 (5 bases). The V end was cut by 4 bases, the J end by 0 bases, with 13 bases between. The germline gives CDR1 SGHNT, CDR2 YYREEE (reference sequence). The CDR3 runs to 15 residues. The CDR3 bases are TGTGCCAGCAGCCCCGGAGGGGTGATGAACACTGAAGCTTTCTTT. Protein product: CASSPGGVMNTEAFF.

The rearrangement uses TRBV7-9 and TRBJ1-2, with D hard to call. Germline V gene lookup returns CDR1 SEHNR and CDR2 FQNEAQ (reference sequence). Trimming stripped 0 bases from V and 6 bases from J, with 14 bases between. The CDR3 has 15 residues. The CDR3 DNA reads as TGTGCCAGCAGCTTAGCGTTCATCCTCGGAGATGGCTACACCTTC. It codes for CASSLAFILGDGYTF.

The chain links TRBV7-3 to TRBJ2-5; 7 bases are a match to TRBD2. CDR3 length: 15 residues. Germline V gene data show CDR1 as SGHTA and CDR2 as FQGTGA. V trimming: 3 bases; J trimming: 1 base; junction bases outside the gene matches: 5. The CDR3 nucleotides are TGTGCCAGCAGCTTCCTGGGACTAAGCCAAGAGACCCAGTACTTC. Protein product: CASSFLGLSQETQYF. The full variable domain, in which reference TRBV7-3 and TRBJ2-5 provide the parts outside the CDR3, is GAGVSQTPSNKVTEKGKYVELRCDPISGHTALYWYRQSLGQGPEFLIYFQGTGAADDSGLPNDRFFAVRPEGSVSTLKIQRTERGDSAVYLCASSFLGLSQETQYFGPGTRLLVL.

The rearrangement joins TRBV5-5 to TRBJ2-7; 10 bases map to TRBD1. Germline CDR1 reads SGHKS; CDR2 reads YYEKEE (reference sequence). This CDR3 is built from 15 residues. The V and J ends lost 0 bases and 6 bases, in that order; junction bases with no gene match: 6. The CDR3 loop reads CASSLEGTGVSEQYF. Here the CDR3 DNA reads TGTGCCAGCAGCTTGGAGGGGACAGGGGTCTCCGAGCAGTACTTC.

V and J are TRBV19 and TRBJ1-2; 7 bases match TRBD1. Germline CDR1 LNHDA, CDR2 SQIVND (reference sequence). This CDR3 comprises 14 residues. V lost 3 bases and J lost 4; bases outside the gene matches: 5. CDR3 coding DNA: TGTGCCAGTAGTATGAGGGGGCAGGTCTATGGCTACACCTTC. Protein sequence: CASSMRGQVYGYTF.

V is TRBV19 and J is TRBJ1-5; 7 positions agree with TRBD1. The ends lost 3 bases at V and 4 bases at J; junction bases unmatched: 3. The CDR3 extends over 14 amino acids. Germline V gene sequence: CDR1 LNHDA, CDR2 SQIVND (reference sequence). CDR3 nucleotides: TGTGCCAGTAGTATCGGGACAGAAAATCAGCCCCAGCATTTT. Translation: CASSIGTENQPQHF.

V is TRBV9 and J is TRBJ1-4; D call uncertain. V lost 4 bases and J 7 bases, leaving 17 bases between the germline ends. CDR1 and CDR2 (germline): SGDLS, YYNGEE. The length of the CDR3 is 15 residues. DNA of the CDR3: TGTGCCAGCAGCCCCACCCGGGAAAGTGGTGAAAAACTGTTTTTT. Amino acid sequence: CASSPTRESGEKLFF. The full variable domain, in which reference TRBV9 and TRBJ1-4 provide the parts outside the CDR3, is DSGVTQTPKHLITATGQRVTLRCSPRSGDLSVYWYQQSLDQGLQFLIQYYNGEERAKGNILERFSAQQFPDLHSELNLSSLELGDSALYFCASSPTRESGEKLFFGSGTQLSVL.

The rearrangement uses TRBV4-1 and TRBJ1-5; 7 bases line up with TRBD1. V trimming: 3 bases; J trimming: 0 bases; junction bases outside the gene matches: 8. Germline-derived CDR1 and CDR2 are MGHRA and YSYEKL. CDR3 length: 17 residues. In DNA form, the CDR3 reads TGCGCCAGCAGCCAGGACCGGGACAGCGATAGCAATCAGCCCCAGCATTTT. The encoded protein is CASSQDRDSDSNQPQHF.

The chain joins TRBV6-2 or TRBV6-3 to TRBJ2-3; D perhaps matches TRBD2 (6 bases). The CDR3 runs 16 residues. V lost 0 bases and J 2 bases, leaving 12 bases between the germline ends. Germline values: CDR1 MNHEY, CDR2 SVGEGT. This CDR3 is CASSYSMGLLTDTQYF. CDR3 coding DNA: TGTGCCAGCAGTTACTCGATGGGACTGCTCACAGATACGCAGTATTTT.

This chain links TRBV6-5 with TRBJ2-7; D is possibly TRBD1 (5 bases). The germline V and J ends were trimmed by 0 bases and 3 bases, with 9 bases remaining between them. Per the germline V gene, CDR1 is MNHEY and CDR2 is SVGAGI. CDR3 length: 14 amino acids. CDR3 amino acids: CASSYSHRLYEQYF. The DNA for the CDR3 is TGTGCCAGCAGTTACTCACACAGGCTCTACGAGCAGTACTTC.

The V gene is TRBV30, the J gene TRBJ2-3; 10 positions match TRBD2. V shed 0 bases and J 0 bases; nucleotides not matched to a gene: 12. This CDR3 is 19 amino acids long. Germline CDR1 GTSNPN, CDR2 SVGIG (reference sequence). Written as DNA, the CDR3 is TGTGCCTGGAGTGTAGGTGAAGCGGGGGGGCGAGGGAGCACAGATACGCAGTATTTT. It yields the protein CAWSVGEAGGRGSTDTQYF.

The chain recombines TRBV18 with TRBJ1-2, with 12 bases aligning to TRBD1. Per germline, CDR1 KGHSH and CDR2 LQKENI. The CDR3 runs to 14 residues. The J segment lost 4 bases and the V segment lost 3 bases, leaving 0 bases of the junction unmatched. This CDR3 reads CASSPGQGAYGYTF. CDR3 in DNA: TGTGCCAGCTCACCGGGACAGGGGGCCTATGGCTACACCTTC.

The V and J genes are TRBV10-3 and TRBJ1-6, with D perhaps TRBD1 (5 bases). The V gene lost 10 bases and the J gene lost 9 bases, with 16 bases spanning the gap. Per germline, CDR1 ENHRY and CDR2 SYGVKD. The CDR3 covers 13 residues. CDR3 residues: CATRPGNASPLHF. The CDR3 region has the DNA TGTGCCACCCGTCCAGGGAATGCTTCACCCCTCCACTTT.

The chain is built from TRBV7-6 and TRBJ1-3, with D unclear. The CDR3 spans 14 residues. Germline V gives CDR1 SGHVS, CDR2 FNYEAQ. V lost 5 bases and J 2 bases, leaving 10 bases between the germline ends. This CDR3 is CASSPGNAGNTIYF. The CDR3 DNA is TGTGCCAGCAGCCCCGGGAACGCTGGAAACACCATATATTTT.

The chain uses TRBV6-6 and TRBJ2-3; D might be TRBD2 (6 bases). Per the germline V gene, CDR1 is MNHNY and CDR2 is SVGAGI (reference sequence). The CDR3 is 14 residues long. Trimming took 6 bases from V and 3 from J, leaving 13 bases between them. The CDR3 loop is CASRTPGRTDTQYF. CDR3 coding DNA: TGTGCCAGCAGGACCCCAGGGAGGACAGATACGCAGTATTTT.

The chain recombines TRBV21-1 with TRBJ1-5; the D call TRBD1 from the table was never checked on the DNA. TRBV21-1 has pseudogene status. The CDR3 loop spans 15 amino acids. The CDR3 bases are TGTGCCAGCAGACAGGGAATTTTTAGCAATCAGCCCCAGCATTTT. This codes for CASRQGIFSNQPQHF.

The count of this clone is one. The rearrangement joins TRBV6-6 to TRBJ1-3, with 8 bases identical to TRBD1. The V segment lost 7 bases and the J segment 0 bases; nucleotides outside the gene matches: 5. Germline assignment: CDR1 MNHNY and CDR2 SVGAGI (reference sequence). This CDR3 is 15 amino acids long. CDR3 amino acids: CASTDQGASGNTIYF. CDR3 DNA sequence: TGTGCCAGCACCGACCAGGGGGCCTCTGGAAACACCATATATTTT.

The genes are TRBV11-2 and TRBJ1-6; a possible D gene is TRBD1 (5 bases). The CDR3 has 17 residues. V was pared by 4 bases and J by 0 bases, with 13 bases between. Germline V gene sequence: CDR1 SGHAT, CDR2 FQNNGV. In DNA, the CDR3 is TGTGCCAGCAGCTCCCCACGGGGGAGCTCCTATAATTCACCCCTCCACTTT. Translated: CASSSPRGSSYNSPLHF.

The chain couples TRBV28 to TRBJ2-1; tentatively, D is TRBD2 (6 bases). Trimming took off 7 bases at V and 4 bases at J, with 17 bases between the two ends. Germline CDR1 MDHEN, CDR2 SYDVKM. CDR3 size: 15 residues. The CDR3 spells CASTNRAGGYNEQFF. CDR3 sequence (DNA): TGTGCCAGCACCAACCGGGCAGGAGGGTACAATGAGCAGTTCTTC.

The chain is built from TRBV7-2 and TRBJ2-3, with no clear D. Germline V gene data show CDR1 as SGHTA and CDR2 as FQGNSA. The CDR3 covers 12 residues. Trimming shortened V by 5 bases and J by 6 bases, and 9 bases separated the two germline ends. CDR3 sequence reads: CASSDAVDTQYF. In DNA, the CDR3 is TGTGCCAGCAGCGATGCAGTGGATACGCAGTATTTT.

The CDR3 region is CASSRTGTNYGYTF. CDR3 DNA: TGTGCCAGCAGTAGGACAGGGACCAACTATGGCTACACCTTC. The chain joins TRBV6-5 to TRBJ1-2; 8 bases are a match to TRBD1. V lost 5 bases, J lost 2 bases, and 4 bases stayed unmatched. Germline CDR1 and CDR2: MNHEY and SVGAGI. The length of the CDR3 is 14 residues.

V usage is TRBV5-4 and J usage is TRBJ2-3; a weak D match, TRBD2 (5 bases). The CDR3 has 16 amino acids. From germline, CDR1 is SGHNT and CDR2 YYREEE (reference sequence). Trimming pared 6 bases from V and 0 bases from J, leaving 17 bases between. CDR3 in DNA: TGTGCCAGCATCCCCGCGGGCAGCAGTAGCACAGATACGCAGTATTTT. Translating it yields CASIPAGSSSTDTQYF.

This chain joins TRBV4-1 and TRBJ2-1; D is perhaps TRBD2 (5 bases). Germline assignment: CDR1 MGHRA and CDR2 YSYEKL. The V end was cut by 0 bases, the J end by 0 bases, with 15 bases between. The length of the CDR3 is 18 residues. CDR3 DNA: TGCGCCAGCAGCCAAGAAGACTACGACGTGAGCTCCTACAATGAGCAGTTCTTC. Its protein product is CASSQEDYDVSSYNEQFF.

The chain combines TRBV4-3 with TRBJ2-1; maybe TRBD2 (6 bases). Germline V CDR1 and CDR2: LGHNA, YSLEER. Trimming pared 1 base from V and 1 base from J, leaving 14 bases between. This CDR3 is built from 17 residues. In DNA form, the CDR3 reads TGCGCCAGCAGCCAAGGGGCCGGGGGAACTTCCTACAATGAGCAGTTCTTC. Residues: CASSQGAGGTSYNEQFF.

The chain links TRBV12-3 or TRBV12-4 to TRBJ1-2; 8 positions match TRBD1. The length of the CDR3 is 13 residues. The V and J ends lost 5 bases and 5 bases, in that order; junction bases with no gene match: 4. DNA of the CDR3: TGTGCCAGCAGTGCGACAGGGGTTTATGGCTACACCTTC. It is translated as CASSATGVYGYTF.

The chain has TRBV2 and TRBJ1-3; possible D gene TRBD1, 6 bases. Trimming left V 5 bases short and J 1 base short, with 12 bases between. The CDR3 consists of 15 residues. From germline, CDR1 is SNHLY and CDR2 FYNNEI. The DNA for the CDR3 is TGTGCCAGCAGTTCTGACAGGCAATCTGGAAACACCATATATTTT. It specifies CASSSDRQSGNTIYF.

The rearrangement uses TRBV19 and TRBJ2-3; the D gene is possibly TRBD1 (5 bases). The germline V gene encodes CDR1 LNHDA and CDR2 SQIVND (reference sequence). V shed 8 bases and J shed 2 bases, with 14 bases lying between them. The CDR3 covers 14 residues. Written as DNA, the CDR3 is TGTGCCAGTGGTGGCAGACAGTCCACAGATACGCAGTATTTT. It specifies CASGGRQSTDTQYF. The variable domain in full, with the rest retrieved from reference TRBV19 and TRBJ2-3, is DGGITQSPKYLFRKEGQNVTLSCEQNLNHDAMYWYRQDPGQGLRLIYYSQIVNDFQKGDIAEGYSVSREKKESFPLTVTSAQKNPTAFYLCASGGRQSTDTQYFGPGTRLTVL.

This chain uses TRBV7-9 with TRBJ2-1, with TRBD2 matching 8 bases. The CDR3 contains 17 residues. Germline V gives CDR1 SEHNR, CDR2 FQNEAQ (reference sequence). Unmatched junction bases numbered 9, after V lost 5 bases and J lost 0 bases. CDR3 DNA: TGTGCCAGCAGCACAGGACTAGCCCTGAGCTCCTACAATGAGCAGTTCTTC. Amino acid sequence: CASSTGLALSSYNEQFF. The whole variable domain, filled in from reference TRBV7-9 and TRBJ2-1, reads DTGVSQNPRHKITKRGQNVTFRCDPISEHNRLYWYRQTLGQGPEFLTYFQNEAQLEKSRLLSDRFSAERPKGSFSTLEIQRTEQGDSAMYLCASSTGLALSSYNEQFFGPGTRLTVL.